The next 7 T cell receptor beta chains were all read from a single sample in a study of T-cell memory formation after mild COVID-19. Each CDR3 protein is one row after TCRdb ran MiXCR on the 5' RACE reads. The sample includes 250,000 to 300,000 distinct CDR3 sequences, roughly 18% of them seen just once. The specimen sequenced was PBMCs or a T cell subset sorted from them (not recorded which). The receptors here all came from a man aged 18 to 29 who had mild COVID-19 (a few samples of this study predate the infection). Cell type and time point are not known.

The chain couples TRBV14 to TRBJ2-7; 7 bases are shared with TRBD1. The CDR3 is 17 residues long. V was clipped by 3 bases and J by 4 bases; unmatched bases: 15. Germline CDR1 and CDR2: SGHDN and FVKESK. CDR3 sequence (DNA): TGTGCCAGCAGCCAGGAAAGATATGGACAGGAGGTGTACGAGCAGTACGTC. Translating gives CASSQERYGQEVYEQYV.

This clonotype has a handful of counts. The chain couples TRBV11-2 to TRBJ1-1; D is uncertain. Trimming removed 3 bases from V and 5 bases from J, with 10 bases in between. The germline gives CDR1 SGHAT, CDR2 FQNNGV. There are 13 residues in the CDR3. CDR3 residues: CASSLSGGTEAFF. For the CDR3, the DNA is TGTGCCAGCAGCTTGTCGGGAGGTACTGAAGCTTTCTTT.

This clonotype has just a few counts. The J gene is TRBJ2-4, the V gene TRBV12-3 or TRBV12-4; 7 nucleotides line up with TRBD2. This CDR3 region has 14 residues. The V and J ends lost 3 bases and 7 bases, in that order; junction bases with no gene match: 6. The CDR3 spells CASSFGPGGNIQYF. Here the CDR3 DNA reads TGTGCCAGCAGTTTTGGCCCCGGGGGGAACATTCAGTACTTC.

The chain links TRBV10-1 to TRBJ2-5; D may be TRBD2 (5 bases). CDR3 length: 15 amino acids. Trimming removed 3 bases from V and 4 bases from J, with 15 bases in between. Looked up from germline, CDR1 is WNHNN and CDR2 is SYGVQD (reference sequence). In DNA, the CDR3 is TGCGCCAGCAGTGAAGCGGTTGCGGGCACAGAGACCCAGTACTTC. Translation: CASSEAVAGTETQYF.

The V call is TRBV20-1, the J call TRBJ2-5; TRBD2 matches at 9 bases. V gave up 3 bases and J gave up 3 bases; unmatched junction bases: 8. The CDR3 consists of 15 residues. Germline CDR1 reads DFQATT; CDR2 reads SNEGSKA (reference sequence). The CDR3 is CSARTRRLAEETQYF. CDR3 nucleotides: TGCAGTGCTAGGACCCGGCGACTAGCGGAAGAGACCCAGTACTTC.

The DNA for the CDR3 is TGTGCCACCAGTGATCCCACTATGACAGGGGATGGCTACACCTTC. Amino acid sequence: CATSDPTMTGDGYTF. V usage is TRBV24-1 and J usage is TRBJ1-2; 8 bases are a match to TRBD1. CDR1 KGHDR and CDR2 SFDVKD come from the germline V gene. Trimming cost V 3 bases and J 6 bases; bases outside gene matches: 8. The CDR3 is 15 residues long.

The CDR3 coding sequence is TGTGCCAGCAGGCCGAACAGGGGGACTGAAGCTTTCTTT. This sequence encodes CASRPNRGTEAFF. The chain carries TRBV12-3 or TRBV12-4 and TRBJ1-1; 8 bases agree with TRBD1. This CDR3 has 13 amino acids. The trim removed 6 bases at V and 5 bases at J, leaving 5 bases unmatched.